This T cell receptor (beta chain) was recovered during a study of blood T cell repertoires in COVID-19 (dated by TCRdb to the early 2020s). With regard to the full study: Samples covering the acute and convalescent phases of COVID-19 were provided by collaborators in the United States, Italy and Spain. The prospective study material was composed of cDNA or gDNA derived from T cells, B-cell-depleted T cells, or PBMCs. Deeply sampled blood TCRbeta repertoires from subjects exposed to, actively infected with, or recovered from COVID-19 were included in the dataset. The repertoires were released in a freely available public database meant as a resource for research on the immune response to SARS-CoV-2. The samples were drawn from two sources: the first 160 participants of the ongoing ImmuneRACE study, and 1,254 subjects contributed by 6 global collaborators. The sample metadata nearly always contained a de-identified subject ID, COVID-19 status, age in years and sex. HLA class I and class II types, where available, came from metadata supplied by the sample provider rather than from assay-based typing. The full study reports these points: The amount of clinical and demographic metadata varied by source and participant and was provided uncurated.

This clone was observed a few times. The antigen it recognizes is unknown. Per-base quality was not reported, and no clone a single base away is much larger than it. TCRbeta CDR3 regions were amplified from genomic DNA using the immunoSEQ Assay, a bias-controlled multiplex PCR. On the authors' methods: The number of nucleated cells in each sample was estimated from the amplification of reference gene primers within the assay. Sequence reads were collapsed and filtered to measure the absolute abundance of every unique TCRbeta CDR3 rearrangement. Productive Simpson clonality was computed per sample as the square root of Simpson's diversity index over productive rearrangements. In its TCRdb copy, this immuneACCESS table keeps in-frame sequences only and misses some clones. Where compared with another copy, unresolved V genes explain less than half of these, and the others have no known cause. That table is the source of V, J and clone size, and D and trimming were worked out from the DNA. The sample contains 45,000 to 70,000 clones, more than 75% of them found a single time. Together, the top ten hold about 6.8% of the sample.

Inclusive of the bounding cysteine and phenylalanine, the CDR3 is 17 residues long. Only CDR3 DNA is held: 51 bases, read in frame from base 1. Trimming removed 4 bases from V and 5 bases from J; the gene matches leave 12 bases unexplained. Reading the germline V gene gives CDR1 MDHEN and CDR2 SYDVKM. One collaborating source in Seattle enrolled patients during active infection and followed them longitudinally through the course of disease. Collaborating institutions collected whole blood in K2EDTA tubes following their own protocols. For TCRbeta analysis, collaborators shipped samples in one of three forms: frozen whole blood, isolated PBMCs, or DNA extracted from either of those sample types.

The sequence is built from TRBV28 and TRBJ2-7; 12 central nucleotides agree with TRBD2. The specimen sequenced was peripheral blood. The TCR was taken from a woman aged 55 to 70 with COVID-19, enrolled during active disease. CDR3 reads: CASSSSFLTSGSDEQYF. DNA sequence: TGTGCCAGCAGTTCATCTTTTTTGACTAGCGGGAGCGACGAGCAGTACTTC.